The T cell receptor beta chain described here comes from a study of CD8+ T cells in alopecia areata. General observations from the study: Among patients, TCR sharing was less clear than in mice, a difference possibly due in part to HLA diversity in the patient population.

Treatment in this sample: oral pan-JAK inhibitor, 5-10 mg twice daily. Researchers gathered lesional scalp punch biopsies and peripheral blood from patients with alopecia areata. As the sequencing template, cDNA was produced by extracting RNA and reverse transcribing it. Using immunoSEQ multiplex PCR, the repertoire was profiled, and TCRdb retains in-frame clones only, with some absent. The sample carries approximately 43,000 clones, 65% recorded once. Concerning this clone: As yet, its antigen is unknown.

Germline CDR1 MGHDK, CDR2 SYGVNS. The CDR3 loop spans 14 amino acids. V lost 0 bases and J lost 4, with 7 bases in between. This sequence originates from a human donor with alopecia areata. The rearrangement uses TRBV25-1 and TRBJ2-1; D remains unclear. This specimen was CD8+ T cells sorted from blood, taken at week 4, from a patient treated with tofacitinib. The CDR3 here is CASSEYVGYNEQFF. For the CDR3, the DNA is TGTGCCAGCAGTGAATATGTCGGGTACAATGAGCAGTTCTTC.